One and the same sample provided the 31 T cell receptor beta chains below, sequenced in a study of cytomegalovirus exposure and HLA in healthy donors. It was with 60 Vbeta and 13 Jbeta primers that the PCR ran. TCRdb keeps only in-frame clones here, not all; method: immunoSEQ multiplex PCR. The table records about 160,000 clones, around 88% of them present only once. The specimen was PBMCs. Every receptor here comes from a woman aged 25 to 39 in good health and CMV-seronegative.

The V and J genes are TRBV19 and TRBJ2-5; TRBD2 aligns across 7 bases. J gave up 5 bases and V 3 bases, and 6 bases lay outside the gene matches. The CDR3 is 14 amino acids. Germline loops: CDR1 LNHDA, CDR2 SQIVND (reference sequence). The CDR3 region is CASSIPSGGETQYF. CDR3 nucleotides: TGTGCCAGTAGTATCCCCTCCGGGGGGGAGACCCAGTACTTC.

This chain uses TRBV10-2 with TRBJ1-2, with D possibly matching TRBD1 (6 bases). The CDR3 extends over 11 amino acids. Looked up from germline, CDR1 is WSHSY and CDR2 is SAAADI. The CDR3 nucleotides read TGCGGGGTCCACAGGGATGGTGGCTACACCTTC. It codes for CGVHRDGGYTF.

This clone was recorded once. The chain carries TRBV6-5 and TRBJ2-7, with D perhaps matching TRBD1 (5 bases). CDR1 MNHEY and CDR2 SVGAGI come from the germline V gene. Trimming left V 8 bases short and J 0 bases short, with 8 bases between. The CDR3 consists of 12 residues. The CDR3 coding sequence is TGTGCCAGCCGACAGTCCTCCTACGAGCAGTACTTC. It yields the protein CASRQSSYEQYF.

Only one count was recorded for this clone. This rearrangement joins TRBV2 to TRBJ2-5, with D possibly being TRBD2 (7 bases). V lost 9 bases, J lost 2 bases, and 13 bases lay in between. There are 13 residues in the CDR3. Germline assignment: CDR1 SNHLY and CDR2 FYNNEI. The CDR3 DNA reads as TGTGCCAGGGGGGGGCAGGTACAAGAGACCCAGTACTTC. Its protein is CARGGQVQETQYF. Together with reference TRBV2 and TRBJ2-5, the CDR3 gives the full variable domain: EPEVTQTPSHQVTQMGQEVILRCVPISNHLYFYWYRQILGQKVEFLVSFYNNEISEKSEIFDDQFSVERPDGSNFTLKIRSTKLEDSAMYFCARGGQVQETQYFGPGTRLLVL.

This chain uses TRBV7-9 with TRBJ2-3, with TRBD1 identical over 8 bases. Germline V gene data show CDR1 as SEHNR and CDR2 as FQNEAQ (reference sequence). V trimming: 5 bases; J trimming: 1 base; junction bases outside the gene matches: 14. This CDR3 is 18 amino acids long. For the CDR3, the DNA is TGTGCCAGCAGCCCCCCAGGGGGCCGTAACCTCCGCACAGATACGCAGTATTTT. As protein: CASSPPGGRNLRTDTQYF.

The chain recombines TRBV2 with TRBJ2-1; 10 nucleotides line up with TRBD2. CDR1 SNHLY and CDR2 FYNNEI come from the germline V gene. The CDR3 runs 14 residues. The CDR3 is CASAGLAISNEQFF. Here the CDR3 DNA reads TGTGCTTCGGCGGGACTAGCGATTTCGAATGAGCAGTTCTTC.

This sequence joins TRBV7-9 and TRBJ1-4, with 7 positions matching TRBD1. This CDR3 comprises 15 residues. The germline gives CDR1 SEHNR, CDR2 FQNEAQ (reference sequence). V lost 1 base and J lost 11; bases outside the gene matches: 10. In nucleotides, the CDR3 is TGTGCCAGCAGCTTAGGAGGGGGCGACAGCCGTAAACTGTTTTTT. Amino acid sequence: CASSLGGGDSRKLFF.

The V and J genes are TRBV18 and TRBJ1-2; TRBD1 might be the D (6 bases). CDR1 KGHSH and CDR2 LQKENI come from the germline V gene. Between the trimmed V and J ends, which lost 3 bases and 7 bases, there was a span of 12 bases. This CDR3 comprises 13 residues. The CDR3 DNA reads as TGTGCCAGCTCACCCGACAGGTCGGCTGGCTACACCTTC. This encodes CASSPDRSAGYTF. Looking up the rest from reference TRBV18 and TRBJ1-2 gives the full variable domain: NAGVMQNPRHLVRRRGQEARLRCSPMKGHSHVYWYRQLPEEGLKFMVYLQKENIIDESGMPKERFSAEFPKEGPSILRIQQVVRGDSAAYFCASSPDRSAGYTFGSGTRLTVV.

The chain employs TRBV5-3 and TRBJ1-6; TRBD1 aligns across 11 bases. TRBV5-3 qualifies as an ORF whose function is uncertain. V trimming: 4 bases; J trimming: 7 bases; junction bases outside the gene matches: 1. The CDR3 runs to 14 residues. The CDR3 region is CARSGQGANSPLHF. Here the CDR3 DNA reads TGTGCCAGAAGCGGACAGGGGGCAAATTCACCCCTCCACTTT.

This chain uses TRBV5-6 with TRBJ2-3, with D possibly TRBD2 on 6 matching bases. CDR1 is SGHDT and CDR2 is YYEEEE in the germline V gene. Trimming removed 2 bases at V and 6 bases at J, with 19 bases between. The CDR3 totals 16 residues. The CDR3 nucleotides are TGTGCCAGCAGCTTCCTCTCCATCAGCGGAGGGGATACGCAGTATTTT. As protein: CASSFLSISGGDTQYF.

The chain uses TRBV5-4 and TRBJ2-2; D call uncertain. Germline V gives CDR1 SGHNT, CDR2 YYREEE (reference sequence). The V and J ends lost 7 bases and 6 bases respectively, with 10 bases between them. The CDR3 length is 12 residues. The CDR3 here is CASRGDAGELFF. CDR3 DNA sequence: TGTGCCAGCCGCGGCGACGCCGGGGAGCTGTTTTTT. The full variable domain, completed using reference TRBV5-4 and TRBJ2-2, is ETGVTQSPTHLIKTRGQQVTLRCSSQSGHNTVSWYQQALGQGPQFIFQYYREEENGRGNFPPRFSGLQFPNYSSELNVNALELDDSALYLCASRGDAGELFFGEGSRLTVL.

The rearrangement links TRBV27 to TRBJ1-5; TRBD1 is a possible D gene (6 bases). V lost 6 bases and J 0 bases, leaving 9 bases between the germline ends. The CDR3 is 14 residues long. The germline V gene has CDR1 MNHEY and CDR2 SMNVEV (reference sequence). The CDR3 sequence: CASSLGASNQPQHF. DNA of the CDR3: TGTGCCAGCAGCCTGGGGGCTAGCAATCAGCCCCAGCATTTT.

V is TRBV27 and J is TRBJ2-5; 10 bases fit TRBD2. Germline V gene lookup returns CDR1 MNHEY and CDR2 SMNVEV (reference sequence). The CDR3 has 15 amino acids. The V segment lost 4 bases and the J segment 5 bases; nucleotides outside the gene matches: 7. The CDR3 here is CASSSGLAEGETQYF. In DNA, the CDR3 is TGTGCCAGCAGTTCCGGACTAGCGGAAGGGGAGACCCAGTACTTC.

The genes are TRBV6-4 and TRBJ2-2; weak D call: TRBD2 (5 bases). CDR3 length equals 14 residues. Germline V lookup: CDR1 MRHNA, CDR2 SNTAGT. The V end was cut by 4 bases, the J end by 5 bases, with 11 bases between. The CDR3 spells CASSGLAGTGELFF. The CDR3 DNA is TGTGCCAGCAGTGGCCTAGCTGGGACCGGGGAGCTGTTTTTT.

V gene TRBV27 combines with J gene TRBJ2-2; 8 nucleotides line up with TRBD1. The CDR3 is 16 amino acids. Germline-derived CDR1 and CDR2 are MNHEY and SMNVEV (reference sequence). V lost 4 bases, J lost 2 bases, and 6 bases stayed unmatched. This CDR3 reads CASSSLTGVNTGELFF. CDR3 coding DNA: TGTGCCAGCAGTTCCCTGACAGGGGTTAACACCGGGGAGCTGTTTTTT.

The rearrangement joins TRBV10-2 to TRBJ2-7, with 8 bases matching TRBD1. V shed 2 bases, J shed 5 bases, and the junction held 8 bases outside the gene matches. This CDR3 contains 15 residues. Germline values: CDR1 WSHSY, CDR2 SAAADI. This chain's CDR3 is CASSEDPGGIDEQYF. The CDR3 bases are TGCGCCAGCAGTGAGGACCCAGGGGGCATCGACGAGCAGTACTTC.

CDR3 protein: CASSSGGGTDTQYF. CDR3 bases: TGTGCCAGCAGTTCCGGCGGAGGCACAGATACGCAGTATTTT. J is TRBJ2-3 and V is TRBV7-9; D unclear. Trimming took 6 bases from V and 1 from J, leaving 11 bases between them. In germline, CDR1 is SEHNR, CDR2 FQNEAQ (reference sequence). The CDR3 runs 14 residues.

The chain couples TRBV18 to TRBJ1-1; D perhaps matches TRBD1 (5 bases). V was pared by 3 bases and J by 2 bases, with 13 bases between. The CDR3 covers 15 residues. Germline lookup yields CDR1 KGHSH and CDR2 LQKENI. CDR3 bases: TGTGCCAGCTCACCGTCACTGACAGTAAACACTGAAGCTTTCTTT. Its translation: CASSPSLTVNTEAFF. Supplemented by reference TRBV18 and TRBJ1-1, the full variable domain reads NAGVMQNPRHLVRRRGQEARLRCSPMKGHSHVYWYRQLPEEGLKFMVYLQKENIIDESGMPKERFSAEFPKEGPSILRIQQVVRGDSAAYFCASSPSLTVNTEAFFGQGTRLTVV.

V is TRBV6-5 and J is TRBJ1-2; the D is unclear. Trimming removed 8 bases at V and 5 bases at J, with 15 bases between. This CDR3 is built from 13 residues. The germline V gene encodes CDR1 MNHEY and CDR2 SVGAGI. DNA for the CDR3: TGTGCCAGCGGGGTCACCTCGGGGTATGGCTACACCTTC. Protein product: CASGVTSGYGYTF.

CDR3: CASSLNKGGTDTQYF. The CDR3 DNA is TGTGCCAGCTCACTCAACAAGGGAGGTACAGATACGCAGTATTTT. The chain links TRBV18 to TRBJ2-3; maybe TRBD2 (6 bases). Germline CDR1 and CDR2: KGHSH and LQKENI. This CDR3 comprises 15 residues. Trimming removed 4 bases at V and 3 bases at J, with 14 bases between.

The genes are TRBV27 and TRBJ2-1; the match to TRBD2 covers 11 bases. V gave up 8 bases and J gave up 5 bases; unmatched junction bases: 5. CDR3 size: 14 residues. Germline CDR1 is MNHEY and CDR2 is SMNVEV (reference sequence). CDR3 DNA sequence: TGTGCCAGCGGGACTAGCGGAAAAGACAATGAGCAGTTCTTC. Translation: CASGTSGKDNEQFF.

The rearrangement uses TRBV5-3 and TRBJ2-1; 8 bases fit TRBD1. TRBV5-3 qualifies as an ORF whose function is uncertain. The CDR3 runs to 11 residues. Germline trimming cut 6 bases from V and 9 bases from J; bases unmatched to any gene: 2. CDR3 nucleotide sequence: TGTGCCAGAACAGGGGGCTGTGAGCAGTTCTTC. This encodes CARTGGCEQFF.

This clone came up a few times. V is TRBV2 and J is TRBJ1-4, with 7 bases aligning to TRBD1. Germline V gene data show CDR1 as SNHLY and CDR2 as FYNNEI. The CDR3 length is 16 residues. V gave up 7 bases and J gave up 0 bases; unmatched junction bases: 8. The CDR3 DNA follows: TGTGCCAGCACCCGGGACAGATTTGCAACTAATGAAAAACTGTTTTTT. Translating gives CASTRDRFATNEKLFF.

Regarding this clone: Compared with germline, one end of the junction differs, possibly owing to a read error. The rearrangement uses TRBV5-1 and TRBJ2-5; 8 bases align to TRBD2. Looked up from germline, CDR1 is SGHRS and CDR2 is YFSETQ. The CDR3 totals 16 residues. Here the CDR3 reads CASSLTPNGGGESQYF. DNA of the CDR3: TGCGCCAGCAGCTTGACCCCTAACGGGGGGGGAGAGAGCCAGTACTTC.

The CDR3 sequence is CAGRDSLTDTQYF. The DNA of the CDR3 is TGTGCCGGGAGGGACTCTCTCACAGATACGCAGTATTTT. This chain uses TRBV7-9 with TRBJ2-3; 7 bases agree with TRBD2. Looked up from germline, CDR1 is SEHNR and CDR2 is FQNEAQ (reference sequence). V was pared by 11 bases and J by 2 bases, with 7 bases of the junction left unmatched. The CDR3 has 13 residues.

This chain links TRBV15 with TRBJ2-5; weak D call: TRBD2 (6 bases). CDR3 size: 12 residues. Germline CDR1 and CDR2: LNHNV and YYDKDF (reference sequence). V lost 1 base, J lost 11 bases, and 11 bases lay in between. The CDR3 reads CATSRVGGEQYF. The DNA of the CDR3 is TGTGCCACCAGCAGAGTCGGAGGGGAGCAGTACTTC.

The J gene is TRBJ2-2, the V gene TRBV6-1; 9 nucleotides match TRBD1. The V and J ends lost 3 bases and 11 bases, in that order; junction bases with no gene match: 10. The germline gives CDR1 MNHNS, CDR2 SASEGT. The CDR3 consists of 15 residues. This chain's CDR3 is CASSEGTGRLYELFF. The CDR3 DNA sequence: TGTGCCAGCAGTGAGGGGACAGGGCGCTTATACGAGCTGTTTTTT.

This rearrangement joins TRBV4-3 to TRBJ2-1, with TRBD2 matching over 8 bases. CDR1 and CDR2 from the germline V gene are LGHNA and YSLEER. This CDR3 comprises 17 residues. V trimming: 0 bases; J trimming: 5 bases; junction bases outside the gene matches: 9. The CDR3 spells CASSQEGVRGDDNEQFF. CDR3 bases: TGCGCCAGCAGCCAAGAGGGGGTGCGGGGGGACGACAATGAGCAGTTCTTC.

The genes are TRBV6-5 and TRBJ2-1, with D possibly matching TRBD2 (6 bases). Germline CDR1 MNHEY, CDR2 SVGAGI. V lost 2 bases and J 5 bases, leaving 16 bases between the germline ends. There are 16 residues in the CDR3. The CDR3 loop is CASSYPGLSGNNEQFF. CDR3 sequence (DNA): TGTGCCAGCAGTTACCCGGGACTCAGCGGTAACAATGAGCAGTTCTTC.

This clone was observed once. The rearrangement uses TRBV6-1 and TRBJ1-5, with D possibly TRBD1 on 5 matching bases. V was trimmed by 10 bases and J by 4 bases, leaving 8 bases between them. CDR1 MNHNS and CDR2 SASEGT come from the germline V gene. The CDR3 loop spans 11 amino acids. The CDR3 DNA sequence: TGTGCCACAGGGCGAAATCAGCCCCAGCATTTT. This translates into CATGRNQPQHF.

The chain has TRBV6-5 and TRBJ1-5, with TRBD1 identical over 8 bases. The CDR3 has 14 residues. The germline V gene has CDR1 MNHEY and CDR2 SVGAGI. The V gene end was trimmed by 6 bases and the J gene end by 7 bases; junction bases not matched to a gene: 8. CDR3 in DNA: TGTGCCAGCAGACCGACAGGGGTGGGCCAGCCCCAGCATTTT. This translates into CASRPTGVGQPQHF.